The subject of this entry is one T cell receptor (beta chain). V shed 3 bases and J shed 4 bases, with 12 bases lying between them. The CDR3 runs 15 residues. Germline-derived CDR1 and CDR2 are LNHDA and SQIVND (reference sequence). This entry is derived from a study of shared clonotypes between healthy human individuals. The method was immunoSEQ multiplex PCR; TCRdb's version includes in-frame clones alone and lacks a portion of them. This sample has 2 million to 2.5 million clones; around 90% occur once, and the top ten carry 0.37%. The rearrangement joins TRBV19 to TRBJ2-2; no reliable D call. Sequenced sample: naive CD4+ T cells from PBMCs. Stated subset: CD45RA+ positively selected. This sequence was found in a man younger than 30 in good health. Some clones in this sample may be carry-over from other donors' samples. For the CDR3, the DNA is TGTGCCAGTAGTATTGTCAGCTTGATCACCGGGGAGCTGTTTTTT. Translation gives CASSIVSLITGELFF.